Below, one TCR beta chain is given with its context. Its matching antigen is unknown. PCR amplification relied on 60 Vbeta primers (plus 13 Jbeta primers). Method: immunoSEQ multiplex PCR; TCRdb's copy keeps in-frame clones and lacks some. The sample shows hundreds of thousands of clones, over 70% of them seen only once. The sample belongs to a study of cytomegalovirus exposure and HLA in healthy donors. Study details: Genotyping of 400 or so donors showed that about 79% belonged to the Caucasian-associated ancestry cluster. Study findings and constraints: A reported reduction in N-insertions relative to the approximately 670-donor mean was seen in an Asian-associated ancestry cluster in a later analysis. V segments that were indistinguishable, TRBV6-2 and TRBV6-3 among them, were omitted from analysis.

The germline V gene has CDR1 LNHDA and CDR2 SQIVND (reference sequence). The CDR3 covers 13 residues. V trimming: 5 bases; J trimming: 7 bases; junction bases outside the gene matches: 7. This chain joins TRBV19 and TRBJ1-1; 7 nucleotides align to TRBD1. The material sequenced was PBMCs. The TCR was taken from a boy between 2 and 10 years old in good health and CMV-seronegative. This CDR3 reads CASSPGGYFEAFF. The CDR3 DNA reads as TGTGCCAGTAGTCCAGGGGGATACTTTGAAGCTTTCTTT.